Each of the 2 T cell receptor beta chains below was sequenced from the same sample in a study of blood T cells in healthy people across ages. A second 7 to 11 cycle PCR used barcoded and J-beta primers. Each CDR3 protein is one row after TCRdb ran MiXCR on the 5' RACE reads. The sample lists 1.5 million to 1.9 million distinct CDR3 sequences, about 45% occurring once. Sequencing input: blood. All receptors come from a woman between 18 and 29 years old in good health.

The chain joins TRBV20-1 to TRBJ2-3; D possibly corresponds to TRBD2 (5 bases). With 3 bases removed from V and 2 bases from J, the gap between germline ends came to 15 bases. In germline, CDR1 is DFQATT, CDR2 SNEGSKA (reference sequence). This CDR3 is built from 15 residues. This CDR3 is CSASSLASLTDTQYF. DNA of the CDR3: TGCAGTGCTAGTTCGCTAGCAAGCCTCACAGATACGCAGTATTTT.

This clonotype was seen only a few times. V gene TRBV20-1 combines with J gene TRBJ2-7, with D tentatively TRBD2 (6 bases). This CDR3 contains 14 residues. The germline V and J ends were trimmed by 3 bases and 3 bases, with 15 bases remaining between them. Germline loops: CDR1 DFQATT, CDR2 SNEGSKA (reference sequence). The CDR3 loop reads CSARSGGADYEQYF. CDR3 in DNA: TGCAGTGCTAGGTCTGGAGGGGCCGACTACGAGCAGTACTTC.